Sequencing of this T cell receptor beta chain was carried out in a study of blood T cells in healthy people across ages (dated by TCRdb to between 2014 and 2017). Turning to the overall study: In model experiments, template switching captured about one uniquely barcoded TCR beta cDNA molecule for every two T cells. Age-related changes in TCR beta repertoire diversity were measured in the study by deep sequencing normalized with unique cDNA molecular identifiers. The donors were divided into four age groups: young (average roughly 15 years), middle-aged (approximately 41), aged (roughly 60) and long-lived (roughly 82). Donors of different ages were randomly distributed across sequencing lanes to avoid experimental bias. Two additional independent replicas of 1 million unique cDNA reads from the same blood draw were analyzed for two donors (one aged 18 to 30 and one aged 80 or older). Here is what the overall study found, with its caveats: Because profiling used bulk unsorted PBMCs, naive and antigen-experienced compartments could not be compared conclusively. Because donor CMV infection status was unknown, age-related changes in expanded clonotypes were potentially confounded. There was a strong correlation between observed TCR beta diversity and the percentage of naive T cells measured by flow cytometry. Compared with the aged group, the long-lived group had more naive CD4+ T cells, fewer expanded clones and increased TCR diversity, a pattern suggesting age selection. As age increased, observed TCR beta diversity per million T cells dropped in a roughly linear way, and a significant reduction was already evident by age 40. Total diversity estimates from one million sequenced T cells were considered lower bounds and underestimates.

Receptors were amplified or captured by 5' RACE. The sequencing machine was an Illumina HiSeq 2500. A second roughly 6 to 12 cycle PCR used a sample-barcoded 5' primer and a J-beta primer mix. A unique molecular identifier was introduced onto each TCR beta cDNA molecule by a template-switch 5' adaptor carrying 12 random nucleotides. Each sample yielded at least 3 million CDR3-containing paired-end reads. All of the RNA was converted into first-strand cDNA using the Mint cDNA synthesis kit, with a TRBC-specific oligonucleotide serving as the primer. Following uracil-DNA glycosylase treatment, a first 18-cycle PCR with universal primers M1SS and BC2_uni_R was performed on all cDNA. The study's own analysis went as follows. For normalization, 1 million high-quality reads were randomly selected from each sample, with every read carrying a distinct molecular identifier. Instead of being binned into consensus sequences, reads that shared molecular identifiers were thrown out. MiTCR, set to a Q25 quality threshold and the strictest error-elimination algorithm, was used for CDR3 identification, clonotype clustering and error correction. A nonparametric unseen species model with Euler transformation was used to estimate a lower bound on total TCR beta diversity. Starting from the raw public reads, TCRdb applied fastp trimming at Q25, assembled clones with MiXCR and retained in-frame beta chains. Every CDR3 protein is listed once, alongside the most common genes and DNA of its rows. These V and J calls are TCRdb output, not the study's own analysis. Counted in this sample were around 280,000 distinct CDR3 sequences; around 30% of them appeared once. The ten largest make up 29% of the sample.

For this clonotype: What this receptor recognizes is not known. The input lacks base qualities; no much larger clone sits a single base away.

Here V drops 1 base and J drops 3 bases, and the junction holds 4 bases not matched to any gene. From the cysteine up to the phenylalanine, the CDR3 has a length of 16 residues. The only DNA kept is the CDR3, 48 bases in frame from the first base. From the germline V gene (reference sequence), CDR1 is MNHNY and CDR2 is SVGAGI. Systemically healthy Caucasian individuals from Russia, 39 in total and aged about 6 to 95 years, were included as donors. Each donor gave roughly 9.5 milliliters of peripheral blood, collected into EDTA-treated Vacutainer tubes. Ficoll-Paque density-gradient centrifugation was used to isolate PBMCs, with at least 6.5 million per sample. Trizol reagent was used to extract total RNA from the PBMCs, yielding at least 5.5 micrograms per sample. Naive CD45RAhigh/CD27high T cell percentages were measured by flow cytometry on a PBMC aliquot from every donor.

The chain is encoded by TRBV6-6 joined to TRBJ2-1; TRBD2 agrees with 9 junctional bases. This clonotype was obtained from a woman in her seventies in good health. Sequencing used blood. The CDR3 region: CASSYFLAGNYNEQFF. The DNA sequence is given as TGTGCCAGCAGTTACTTTCTAGCGGGGAACTACAATGAGCAGTTCTTC.